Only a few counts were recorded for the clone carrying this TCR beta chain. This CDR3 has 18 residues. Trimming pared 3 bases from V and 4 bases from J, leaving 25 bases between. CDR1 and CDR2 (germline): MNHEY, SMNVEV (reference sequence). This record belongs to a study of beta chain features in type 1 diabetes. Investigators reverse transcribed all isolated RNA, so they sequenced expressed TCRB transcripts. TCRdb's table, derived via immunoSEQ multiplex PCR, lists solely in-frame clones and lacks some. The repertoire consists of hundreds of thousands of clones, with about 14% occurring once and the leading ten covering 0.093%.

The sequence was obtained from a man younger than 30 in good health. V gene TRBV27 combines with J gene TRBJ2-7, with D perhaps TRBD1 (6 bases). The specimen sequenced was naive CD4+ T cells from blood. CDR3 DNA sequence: TGTGCCAGCAGTTTTTTAAGTATCGAGAGCAGGGGTCCTTACGAGCAGTACTTC. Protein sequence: CASSFLSIESRGPYEQYF.